This section outlines one TCR beta chain sequence together with its context. The cohort comprised adults aged roughly 18 to 95 years residing in 24 US areas. Symptom resolution, clearance, or two negative PCRs marked donors in Cohort 3 as recovered. The data were obtained in a study of blood T cell repertoires in COVID-19. The overall study: Sources were T cells, B-cell-depleted T cells, or PBMCs; the material itself was cDNA or gDNA.

Original handling: Amplification of reference gene primers provided the estimated nucleated cell counts. Sequencing was performed with immunoSEQ multiplex PCR; in TCRdb, only in-frame clones are kept and a portion is missing. V and J calls and clone size are as listed in that table; D and trimming were resolved from the DNA. Of around 160,000 clones listed, around 81% are singletons. The TCR sequence derives from a man aged 35 to 55 who had recovered from COVID-19. The sequenced sample was PBMCs or T cells enriched from blood (not recorded which).

The CDR3 coding sequence is TGTGCCAGCAGCCCGGGACAGGGGAACTATGGCTACACCTTC. Translating gives CASSPGQGNYGYTF. The rearrangement links TRBV5-6 to TRBJ1-2; 10 nucleotides match TRBD1. Germline CDR1 SGHDT, CDR2 YYEEEE. V shed 4 bases and J 2 bases; nucleotides not matched to a gene: 2. The CDR3 consists of 14 residues.